This section outlines one T cell receptor beta chain sequence together with its context. This sample stems from a study of cytomegalovirus exposure and HLA in healthy donors. The V gene's germline CDR1 is SGHAT and CDR2 FQNNGV. This CDR3 has 13 amino acids. The V and J ends lost 1 base and 7 bases respectively, with 10 bases between them. Primers included in the PCR were 60 Vbeta and 13 Jbeta primers. Method: immunoSEQ multiplex PCR; TCRdb's copy keeps in-frame clones and lacks some. The sample data list about 120,000 clones. Each donor was healthy, and each was a bone marrow donor. This rearrangement joins TRBV11-2 to TRBJ1-2; D call uncertain. The receptor was derived from a man aged 30 to 45 in good health and CMV-seronegative. Specimen: PBMCs. The CDR3 DNA is TGTGCCAGCAGCTTAGGCCTGAGATCTGGCTACACCTTC. Encoded protein: CASSLGLRSGYTF. Combining the CDR3 with reference TRBV11-2 and TRBJ1-2 gives the whole variable domain EAGVAQSPRYKIIEKRQSVAFWCNPISGHATLYWYQQILGQGPKLLIQFQNNGVVDDSQLPKDRFSAERLKGVDSTLKIQPAKLEDSAVYLCASSLGLRSGYTFGSGTRLTVV.